The T cell receptor (beta chain) under discussion was sequenced for a study of cytomegalovirus exposure and HLA in healthy donors. Across the whole study: There were 85 million or so unique TCRs (from HLA-typed donors) in an early data release. Study conclusions and caveats: Later genetic work tied a missense DCLRE1C variant to beta-chain V and J trimming.

The CDR3 covers 15 residues. With 60 Vbeta and 13 Jbeta primers, the PCR was carried out. In the original workflow: In a later analysis, roughly 86 million unique TCR beta chains included roughly 11 million shared by two or more donors. The method was immunoSEQ multiplex PCR; TCRdb's version includes in-frame clones alone and lacks a portion of them. V and J calls and clone size are those listed in that table; D and trimming were worked out from the DNA. Of roughly 130,000 clones in the sample, 70% to 85% were seen once. About this clone itself: The antigen remains unidentified.

The sequenced material came from PBMCs. The TCR comes from a woman aged 60-70 years in good health and CMV-seropositive. This chain connects TRBV21-1 to TRBJ1-2. TRBV21-1 is reported as a pseudogene. CDR3 bases: TGTGCCAGCATCCCCCGGGTCTGCCTATGGAATGGCTACACCTTC. This sequence encodes CASIPRVCLWNGYTF.